The TCR beta chain described here comes from a study of T-cell memory formation after mild COVID-19. Study in general: Largely donor-specific TCR clusters were found. Study observations and caveats: Largely, contracting CD4+ clones fell within CM and EM, and contracting CD8+ clones within EMRA. What remained unconfirmed was the SARS-CoV-2 specificity of second-wave clones peaking on day 37. Cross-reactive memory seemingly joined, as some responding clones were found in pre-infection memory.

TCRdb ran MiXCR on the 5' RACE reads and lists one entry per CDR3 protein. The data hold 150,000 to 200,000 distinct CDR3 sequences, with around 10% observed a single time. V dropped 1 base and J dropped 9 bases, with 13 bases sitting between them. The CDR3 contains 14 residues. Germline CDR1 is LGHNA and CDR2 is YSLEER. As concerns this clonotype: Its antigen is as yet unknown.

The receptor comes from a man aged 18 to 30 who had mild COVID-19 (a few samples of this study predate the infection). Cell type and time point are not known. Sequencing was carried out using PBMCs or a T cell subset sorted from them (not recorded which). J is TRBJ2-1 and V is TRBV4-3; no clear D gene. CDR3 in DNA: TGCGCCAGCAGCCAAGTAACCCGCGCCCCTGAGCAGTTCTTC. It is translated as CASSQVTRAPEQFF.